This TCR beta chain was sequenced for a study of blood T cell repertoires in COVID-19 (dated by TCRdb to about 2020). For the wider study: Collaborator samples came from the United States, Italy and Spain and covered acute and convalescent phases of COVID-19. The prospective study material was composed of cDNA or gDNA derived from T cells, B-cell-depleted T cells, or PBMCs. The dataset comprised deeply sampled blood TCRbeta repertoires from subjects exposed to, actively infected with, or recovered from COVID-19. The repertoires were released in a freely available public database meant as a resource for research on the immune response to SARS-CoV-2. The samples were drawn from the first 160 participants of the ongoing ImmuneRACE study and from about 1,200 subjects provided by 6 global collaborators. A de-identified subject ID, COVID-19 status, age in years and sex were almost always included in the sample metadata. HLA class I and class II types, where available, came from metadata supplied by the sample provider rather than from assay-based typing. The research as a whole found: Clinical and demographic metadata were provided uncurated, with the amount varying by source and participant.

The CDR3 holds 16 amino acids from the cysteine to the phenylalanine. The read is trimmed to its CDR3 DNA, 48 bases read in frame from base 1. V sheds 3 bases and J sheds 0 bases, leaving 12 bases between their ends. Reading the germline V gene (reference sequence) gives CDR1 LNHNV and CDR2 YYDKDF. With regard to this clone: Its binding antigen is unknown. Base qualities are not recorded, but no much larger clone differs from it by a single base.

The immunoSEQ Assay, a bias-controlled multiplex PCR, was used to amplify TCRbeta CDR3 regions from genomic DNA. Concerning the study's data processing: Within the assay, amplification of reference gene primers was used to estimate how many nucleated cells each sample contained. Sequence reads were collapsed and filtered to measure the absolute abundance of every unique TCRbeta CDR3 rearrangement. For each sample, productive Simpson clonality was calculated as the square root of Simpson's diversity index over productive rearrangements. The table comes from immuneACCESS by way of TCRdb, which keeps in-frame sequences with V and J called. Part of the clones is missing from these tables; in studies checked, under half for an unresolved V gene and the rest for unknown reasons. The V and J calls and clone size are taken from that table; D and trimming were inferred from the DNA. This sample comprises 180,000 or so clones, around 80% of them detected only once. The ten largest clones add up to around 8% of the sample.

Each collaborating institution followed its own protocols to collect whole blood in K2EDTA tubes. For TCRbeta analysis, collaborators shipped samples as frozen whole blood, isolated PBMCs, or DNA extracted from either of those sample types. The sequencing input was peripheral blood. This receptor was taken from a woman in her 70s with acute or convalescent COVID-19. Recombination joined TRBV15 with TRBJ1-5; too little of a D gene remains to name it. This receptor has the CDR3 CATSSQVAFSNQPQHF. The nucleotides read TGTGCCACCAGCAGTCAGGTGGCCTTTAGCAATCAGCCCCAGCATTTT.